These T cell receptor beta chains were read from a single sample in a study of shared clonotypes between healthy human individuals. TCRdb's copy holds only in-frame clones and misses some; the assay was immunoSEQ multiplex PCR. The data show under 2,500,000 clones, with approximately 94% seen just once and around 0.13% held by the top ten. The sample taken for sequencing was naive CD4+ T cells sorted from blood. The receptors stem from a man younger than 35 in good health. The CDR3 runs from the conserved cysteine through the conserved F or W.

v_call cdr3_aa
TRBV2 CASSGPGLGNSPFHF
TRBV2 CASSTVHAYEQYF
TRBV5-1 CASSPLTGDGYTF
TRBV5-1 CASSRSASGAYEQYF
TRBV5-4 CAYAGTSGGITDTQYF
TRBV7-2 CASSHGAGEQFF
TRBV30 CAWSLGVGETQYF
TRBV5-4 CASSLAGGGGGAYNEQFF
TRBV7-2 CASGLGRVNTEAFF
TRBV18 CASSPPGRTEAFF
TRBV7-9 CASSSPGHSNTEAFF
TRBV30 CAWSVRRGGNQPQHF
TRBV2 CASSVGGRLFF
TRBV5-1 CASSFGQGQETQYF
TRBV5-1 CASSRDFRTDTQYF
TRBV6-5 CASSYSARVGTEAFF
TRBV7-3 CASSLTDSRLDTQYF
TRBV9 CASSVGTDYGYTF
TRBV18 CASSQGALEETQYF
TRBV5-1 CASTKGGNTEAFF
TRBV27 CASSLYRGSYEQYF
TRBV2 CASIPGSSTNEKLFF
TRBV27 CASSLQVNYGYTF
TRBV7-2 CASSRSSYEQYF
TRBV9 CASCRDGGHGEKLFF